This TCR beta chain stems from a study of OX40 agonist ivuxolimab in advanced cancers. Patients were ruled out by autoimmune disease history or systemic immunosuppression. On this clone: Its antigen remains unknown.

Study-wide results and limits: With doses of 0.1 to 3.0 mg/kg, CD4+ and CD8+ blood T cells had undergone clonal expansion by week 6. Relative to CD4+ cells, CD8+ T cells on average had more expanded clones. In the 0.1-3.0 mg/kg groups, partial responders showed among the lowest expansion.

The CDR3 has 13 residues. V lost 2 bases and J lost 1, with 6 bases in between. Germline CDR1 SGHNT, CDR2 YYREEE (reference sequence). Repertoires were generated with immunoSEQ multiplex PCR, while TCRdb's copy carries only in-frame clones and drops some. The data hold about 91,000 clones, with around 84% observed a single time. The J gene is TRBJ1-2, the V gene TRBV5-4; unclear D gene. The material was CD4+ or CD8+ T cells sorted from blood, obtained in a trial of the OX40 agonist ivuxolimab. This clonotype originated in an adult with an advanced solid tumor such as melanoma, head and neck, liver or kidney cancer. The DNA of the CDR3 is TGTGCCAGCAGCTTCCCCGATAACTATGGCTACACCTTC. Amino acids: CASSFPDNYGYTF. Filled out from reference TRBV5-4 and TRBJ1-2, the complete variable domain reads ETGVTQSPTHLIKTRGQQVTLRCSSQSGHNTVSWYQQALGQGPQFIFQYYREEENGRGNFPPRFSGLQFPNYSSELNVNALELDDSALYLCASSFPDNYGYTFGSGTRLTVV.